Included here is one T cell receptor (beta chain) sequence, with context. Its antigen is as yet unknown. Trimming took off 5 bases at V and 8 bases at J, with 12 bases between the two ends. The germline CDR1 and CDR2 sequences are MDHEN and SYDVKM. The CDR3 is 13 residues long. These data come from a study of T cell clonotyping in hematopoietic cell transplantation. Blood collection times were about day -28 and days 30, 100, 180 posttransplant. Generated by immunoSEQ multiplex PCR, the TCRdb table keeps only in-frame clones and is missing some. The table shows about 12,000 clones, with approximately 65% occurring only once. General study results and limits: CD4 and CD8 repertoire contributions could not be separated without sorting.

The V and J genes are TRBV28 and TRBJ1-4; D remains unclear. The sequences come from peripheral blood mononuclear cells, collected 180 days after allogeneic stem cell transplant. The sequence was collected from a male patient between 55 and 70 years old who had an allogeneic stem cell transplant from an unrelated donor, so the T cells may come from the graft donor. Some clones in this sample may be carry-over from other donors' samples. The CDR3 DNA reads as TGTGCCAGCAGTCCCGCCCCGGGGGAAAAACTGTTTTTT. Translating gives CASSPAPGEKLFF.